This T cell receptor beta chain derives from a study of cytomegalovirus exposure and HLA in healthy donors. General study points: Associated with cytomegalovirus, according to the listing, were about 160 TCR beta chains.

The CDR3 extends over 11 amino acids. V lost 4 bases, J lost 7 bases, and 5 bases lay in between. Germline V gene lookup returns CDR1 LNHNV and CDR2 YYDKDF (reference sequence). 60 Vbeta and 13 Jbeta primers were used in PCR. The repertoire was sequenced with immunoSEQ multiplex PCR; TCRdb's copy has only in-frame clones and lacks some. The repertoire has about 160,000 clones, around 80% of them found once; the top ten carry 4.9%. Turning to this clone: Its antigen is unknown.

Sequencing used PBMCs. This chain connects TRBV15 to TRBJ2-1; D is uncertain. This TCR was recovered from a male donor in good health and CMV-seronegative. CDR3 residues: CATSMRNEQFF. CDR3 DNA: TGTGCCACCAGCATGAGGAATGAGCAGTTCTTC.